The clone carrying this T cell receptor (beta chain) was seen ten or more times. The antigen is undetermined. Diagnoses were established from clinical symptoms, serum thyroxine, TRAb, thyroid ultrasound and orbital computed tomography. From fresh peripheral blood, roughly 9.3 ml in volume, the PBMCs were obtained. V was shortened by 1 base and J by 2 bases, with 15 bases between the two germline ends. In germline, CDR1 is LNHDA, CDR2 SQIVND (reference sequence). The CDR3 contains 16 residues. The data were taken from a study of Graves' ophthalmopathy and Graves' hyperthyroidism. Overall study context: Samples of peripheral blood were obtained at initial diagnosis, prior to treatment of any kind.

RNA transcripts were the template, and TCR beta CDR3 regions were amplified from them. In the first round, RT-PCR was carried out with HTBI primers, and a multiplex PCR formed the second round. Via MiXCR, TCRdb re-called the multiplex PCR reads, giving one row per CDR3 protein. This table holds some 200,000 distinct CDR3 sequences, just under 30% found once. General study findings and limits: Blood was where most expanded thyroid clonotypes above 0.001 frequency also turned up.

This TCR derives from a man aged 45-60 years with Graves' ophthalmopathy. The sample consisted of peripheral blood. The chain combines TRBV19 with TRBJ2-7; D unresolved. The CDR3: CASSIALDPRAYEQYF. The CDR3 DNA sequence: TGTGCCAGTAGTATAGCCCTGGACCCTCGCGCCTACGAGCAGTACTTC.